Listed below are T cell receptor beta chains from one sample, sequenced in a study of shared clonotypes between healthy human individuals. Assay: immunoSEQ multiplex PCR; the TCRdb copy retains only in-frame clones and omits some. Of 600,000 or so clones listed, 95% to 98% were seen once; the top ten hold approximately 0.33%. The sequenced sample consisted of naive CD8+ T cells sorted from blood. The receptors were sampled from a man aged 25-40 years in good health. Each CDR3 is given with its conserved first and last residue.

CDR3	J	V
CASSLGTSGFYEQYF	TRBJ2-7	TRBV9
CASSYAGLRDTQYF	TRBJ2-3	TRBV6-5
CASSYTGTGELFF	TRBJ2-2	TRBV25-1
CASSAGLAGGEEQFF	TRBJ2-1	TRBV9
CASSSVLDTNTGELFF	TRBJ2-2	TRBV5-4
CSVRGSPYEQYF	TRBJ2-7	TRBV29-1
CASSDSESFGGYTF	TRBJ1-2	TRBV27
CASSPSGGPRDEQFF	TRBJ2-1	TRBV7-9
CASSHRRTGFQEAQYF	TRBJ2-5	TRBV27
CASSLQGGDRVTYGYTF	TRBJ1-2	TRBV9
CASSKGHVSGNTIYF	TRBJ1-3	TRBV5-4
CSAGTSGSYEQYF	TRBJ2-7	TRBV29-1
CASSLDPLAAYEQYF	TRBJ2-7	TRBV7-2
CSVDSAGELFF	TRBJ2-2	TRBV29-1
CASSPLLNYGYTF	TRBJ1-2	TRBV14
CSVVVRREAAPYEQYF	TRBJ2-7	TRBV29-1
CASSPRFGPSYEQYF	TRBJ2-7	TRBV27
CASSTKAGDQLDSYNEQFF	TRBJ2-1	TRBV6-4
CASSAGGYEQYF	TRBJ2-7	TRBV13
CASSLYLAGSYNEQFF	TRBJ2-1	TRBV27
CASRSGRARTGELFF	TRBJ2-2	TRBV2
CASRRLGDNEQFF	TRBJ2-1	TRBV6-5